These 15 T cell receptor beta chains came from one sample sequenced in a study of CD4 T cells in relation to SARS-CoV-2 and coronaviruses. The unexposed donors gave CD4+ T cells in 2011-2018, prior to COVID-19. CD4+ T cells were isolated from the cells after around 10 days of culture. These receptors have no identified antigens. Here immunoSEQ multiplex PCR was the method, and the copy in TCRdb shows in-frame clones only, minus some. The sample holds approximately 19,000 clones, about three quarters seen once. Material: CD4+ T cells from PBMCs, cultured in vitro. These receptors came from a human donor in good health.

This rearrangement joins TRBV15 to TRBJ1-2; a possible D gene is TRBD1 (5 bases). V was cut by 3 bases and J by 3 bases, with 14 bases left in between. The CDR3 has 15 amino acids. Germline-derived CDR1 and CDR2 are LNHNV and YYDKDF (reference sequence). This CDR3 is CATSSDWGVDYGYTF. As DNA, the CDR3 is TGTGCCACCAGCAGTGATTGGGGCGTGGACTATGGCTACACCTTC.

The CDR3 region has the DNA TGTGCCAGCAGCAGAGGACTAGCGGAGGGAACAGATACGCAGTATTTT. It codes for CASSRGLAEGTDTQYF. The chain has TRBV11-3 and TRBJ2-3; TRBD2 aligns across 10 bases. Germline V CDR1 and CDR2: SGHNT, YENEEA. The ends lost 5 bases at V and 3 bases at J; junction bases unmatched: 8. The CDR3 has 16 amino acids. Full variable domain (remainder filled in from reference TRBV11-3 and TRBJ2-3): EAGVVQSPRYKIIEKKQPVAFWCNPISGHNTLYWYLQNLGQGPELLIRYENEEAVDDSQLPKDRFSAERLKGVDSTLKIQPAELGDSAVYLCASSRGLAEGTDTQYFGPGTRLTVL.

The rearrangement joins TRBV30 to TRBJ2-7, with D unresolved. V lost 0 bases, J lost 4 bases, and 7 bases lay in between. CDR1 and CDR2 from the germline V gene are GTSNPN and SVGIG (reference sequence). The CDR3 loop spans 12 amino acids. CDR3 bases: TGTGCCTGGAGTGTATTTGGGTACGAGCAGTACTTC. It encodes CAWSVFGYEQYF.

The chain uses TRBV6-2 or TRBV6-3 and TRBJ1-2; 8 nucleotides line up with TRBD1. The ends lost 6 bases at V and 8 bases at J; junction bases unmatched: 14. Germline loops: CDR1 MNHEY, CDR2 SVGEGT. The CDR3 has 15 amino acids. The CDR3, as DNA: TGTGCCAGCAGCCCGACCCCGGACAGGGCCGTAGGCTACACCTTC. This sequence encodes CASSPTPDRAVGYTF.

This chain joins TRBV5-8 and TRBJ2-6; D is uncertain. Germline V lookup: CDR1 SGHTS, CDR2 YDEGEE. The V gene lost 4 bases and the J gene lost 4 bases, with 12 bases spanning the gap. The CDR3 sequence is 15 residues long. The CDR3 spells CASSLYVGGANVLTF. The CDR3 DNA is TGTGCCAGCAGCCTTTATGTCGGGGGGGCCAACGTCCTGACTTTC.

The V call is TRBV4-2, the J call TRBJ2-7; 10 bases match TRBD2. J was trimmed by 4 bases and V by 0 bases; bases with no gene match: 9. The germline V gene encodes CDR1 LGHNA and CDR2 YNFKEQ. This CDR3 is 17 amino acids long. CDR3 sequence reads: CASSQDWASGSRYEQYF. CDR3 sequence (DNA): TGTGCCAGCAGCCAAGATTGGGCTAGCGGGAGTAGGTACGAGCAGTACTTC.

The CDR3 reads CASSSGQGAYGYTF. For the CDR3, the DNA is TGTGCCAGTAGTTCGGGACAGGGGGCCTATGGCTACACCTTC. This chain connects TRBV19 to TRBJ1-2; 12 nucleotides agree with TRBD1. In germline, CDR1 is LNHDA, CDR2 SQIVND (reference sequence). This CDR3 is 14 amino acids long. Trimming removed 5 bases from V and 4 bases from J; junction bases left unmatched: 2.

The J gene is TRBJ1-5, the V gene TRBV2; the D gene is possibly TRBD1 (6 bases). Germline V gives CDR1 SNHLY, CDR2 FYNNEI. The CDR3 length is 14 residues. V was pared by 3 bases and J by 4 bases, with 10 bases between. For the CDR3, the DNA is TGTGCCAGCAGTGATGAGGGGGGAAATCAGCCCCAGCATTTT. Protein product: CASSDEGGNQPQHF.

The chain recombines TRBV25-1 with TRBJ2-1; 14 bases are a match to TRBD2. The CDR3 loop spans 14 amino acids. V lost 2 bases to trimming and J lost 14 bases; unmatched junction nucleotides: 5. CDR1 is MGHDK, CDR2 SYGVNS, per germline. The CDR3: CASSEPATSGREFF. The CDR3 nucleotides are TGTGCCAGCAGTGAACCGGCGACTAGCGGGAGGGAGTTCTTC.

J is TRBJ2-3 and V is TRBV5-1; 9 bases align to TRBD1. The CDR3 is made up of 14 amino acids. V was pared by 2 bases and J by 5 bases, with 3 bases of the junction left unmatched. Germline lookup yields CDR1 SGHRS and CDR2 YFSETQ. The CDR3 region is CASSLQGAIDTQYF. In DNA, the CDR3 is TGCGCCAGCAGCTTACAGGGGGCGATAGATACGCAGTATTTT.

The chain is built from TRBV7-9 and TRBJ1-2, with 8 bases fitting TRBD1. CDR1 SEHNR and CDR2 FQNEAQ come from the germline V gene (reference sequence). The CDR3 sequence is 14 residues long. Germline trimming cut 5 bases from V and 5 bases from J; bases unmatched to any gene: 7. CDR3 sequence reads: CASSPTGDGYGYTF. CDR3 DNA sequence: TGTGCCAGCAGCCCGACAGGGGATGGATATGGCTACACCTTC.

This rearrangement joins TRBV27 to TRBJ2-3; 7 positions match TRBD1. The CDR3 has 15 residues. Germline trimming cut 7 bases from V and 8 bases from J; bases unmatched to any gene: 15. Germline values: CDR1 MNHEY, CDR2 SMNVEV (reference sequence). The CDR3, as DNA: TGTGCCAGCACCAGGGGGTCTGGCGACGTAGTTACGCAGTATTTT. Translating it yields CASTRGSGDVVTQYF.

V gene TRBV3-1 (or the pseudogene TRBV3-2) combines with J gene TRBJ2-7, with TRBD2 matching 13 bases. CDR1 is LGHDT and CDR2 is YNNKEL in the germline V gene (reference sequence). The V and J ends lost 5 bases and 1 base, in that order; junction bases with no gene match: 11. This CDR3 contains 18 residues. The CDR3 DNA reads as TGTGCCAGCAGCATCCTTGGGACTAGCGGGATTCGGTCCTACGAGCAGTACTTC. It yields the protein CASSILGTSGIRSYEQYF.

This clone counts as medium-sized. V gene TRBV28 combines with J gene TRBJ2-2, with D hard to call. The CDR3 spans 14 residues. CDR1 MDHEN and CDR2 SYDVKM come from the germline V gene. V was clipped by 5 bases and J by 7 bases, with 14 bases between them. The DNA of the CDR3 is TGTGCCAGCAGTGTGACACCGGAACACGGGGAGCTGTTTTTT. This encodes CASSVTPEHGELFF.

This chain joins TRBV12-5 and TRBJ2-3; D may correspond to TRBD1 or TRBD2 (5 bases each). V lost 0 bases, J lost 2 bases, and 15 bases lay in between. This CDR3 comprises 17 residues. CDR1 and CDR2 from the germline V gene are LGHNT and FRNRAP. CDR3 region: CASGLVMTGRVTDTQYF. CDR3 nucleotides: TGTGCTAGTGGTTTGGTAATGACGGGGCGGGTCACAGATACGCAGTATTTT.